Listed below are T cell receptor beta chains from one sample, sequenced in a study of shared clonotypes between healthy human individuals. Generated by immunoSEQ multiplex PCR, the TCRdb table keeps only in-frame clones and is missing some. The sample shows roughly 2.5 million clones, around 94% of them seen only once. Source material: naive CD4+ T cells sorted from blood. These receptors all come from a man aged 18 to 30 in good health. Both conserved end residues are part of each CDR3. The D gene is left open where the match is weak. Only part of the rows carry a size: once, few, many, or a class if the clone is expanded.

clone size: once; D gene: NA; V gene: TRBV5-1; J gene: TRBJ1-5; CDR3 protein: CASSLGGSWSNQPQHF; CDR3 DNA: TGCGCCAGCAGCTTAGGAGGCTCGTGGAGCAATCAGCCCCAGCATTTT
clone size: NA; D gene: NA; V gene: TRBV2; J gene: TRBJ1-3; CDR3 protein: CASSVAGNTIYF; CDR3 DNA: TGTGCCAGCAGTGTGGCTGGAAACACCATATATTTT
clone size: NA; D gene: NA; V gene: TRBV6-1; J gene: TRBJ1-1; CDR3 protein: CASSGRGVPNTEAFF; CDR3 DNA: TGTGCCAGCAGCGGTAGAGGGGTGCCGAACACTGAAGCTTTCTTT
clone size: NA; D gene: NA; V gene: TRBV6-5; J gene: TRBJ1-2; CDR3 protein: CASGEQGLGYTF; CDR3 DNA: TGTGCCAGCGGTGAACAGGGTCTCGGCTACACCTTC
clone size: NA; D gene: NA; V gene: TRBV18; J gene: TRBJ1-1; CDR3 protein: CASSPRGSTVEAFF; CDR3 DNA: TGTGCCAGCTCACCAAGGGGGTCGACAGTCGAAGCTTTCTTT
clone size: NA; D gene: TRBD1; V gene: TRBV2; J gene: TRBJ1-1; CDR3 protein: CASQRGTGLMNTEAFF; CDR3 DNA: TGTGCCAGCCAGCGGGGGACAGGCCTAATGAACACTGAAGCTTTCTTT
clone size: NA; D gene: NA; V gene: TRBV6-5; J gene: TRBJ2-7; CDR3 protein: CASSYGGIRGYYEQYF; CDR3 DNA: TGTGCCAGCAGTTACGGAGGAATTCGGGGGTACTACGAGCAGTACTTC
clone size: NA; D gene: TRBD1; V gene: TRBV25-1; J gene: TRBJ2-1; CDR3 protein: CASGRDRSDNEQFF; CDR3 DNA: TGTGCCAGCGGAAGGGACAGATCCGACAATGAGCAGTTCTTC
clone size: few; D gene: NA; V gene: TRBV6-1; J gene: TRBJ1-6; CDR3 protein: CASSPSDLTGSPLHF; CDR3 DNA: TGTGCCAGCAGTCCCTCGGACCTAACTGGTTCACCCCTCCACTTT
clone size: NA; D gene: NA; V gene: TRBV30; J gene: TRBJ2-7; CDR3 protein: CAWSLGYEQYF; CDR3 DNA: TGTGCCTGGAGCCTAGGATACGAGCAGTACTTC
clone size: NA; D gene: NA; V gene: TRBV5-3; J gene: TRBJ2-5; CDR3 protein: CARSLGGRLGGSGEETQYF; CDR3 DNA: TGTGCCAGAAGCCTTGGAGGCCGCCTCGGAGGCAGCGGAGAGGAGACCCAGTACTTC
clone size: NA; D gene: TRBD1; V gene: TRBV5-1; J gene: TRBJ2-7; CDR3 protein: CASSFSWGQAYEQYF; CDR3 DNA: TGCGCCAGCAGCTTCTCTTGGGGACAGGCCTACGAGCAGTACTTC
clone size: NA; D gene: NA; V gene: TRBV28; J gene: TRBJ1-5; CDR3 protein: CASSLSGTDRQPQHF; CDR3 DNA: TGTGCCAGCAGTTTATCAGGGACGGATCGGCAGCCCCAGCATTTT
clone size: NA; D gene: TRBD2; V gene: TRBV7-2; J gene: TRBJ2-1; CDR3 protein: CASSLAGRGNNEQFF; CDR3 DNA: TGTGCCAGCAGCTTAGCAGGGCGGGGGAACAATGAGCAGTTCTTC
clone size: few; D gene: NA; V gene: TRBV2; J gene: TRBJ1-2; CDR3 protein: CASMGQGYGYTF; CDR3 DNA: TGTGCCAGCATGGGGCAGGGATATGGCTACACCTTC
clone size: NA; D gene: NA; V gene: TRBV18; J gene: TRBJ1-1; CDR3 protein: CASSQQGTEAFF; CDR3 DNA: TGTGCCAGCTCGCAACAGGGAACTGAAGCTTTCTTT
clone size: NA; D gene: NA; V gene: TRBV6-1; J gene: TRBJ1-2; CDR3 protein: CASSGSSNYGYTF; CDR3 DNA: TGTGCCAGCAGTGGTTCTTCTAACTATGGCTACACCTTC
clone size: NA; D gene: NA; V gene: TRBV5-8; J gene: TRBJ2-7; CDR3 protein: CASSWGDRREQYF; CDR3 DNA: TGTGCCAGCAGCTGGGGCGACAGGCGCGAGCAGTACTTC
clone size: NA; D gene: TRBD1; V gene: TRBV4-1; J gene: TRBJ1-4; CDR3 protein: CASSLLQGAYEKLFF; CDR3 DNA: TGCGCCAGCAGCCTCCTGCAGGGGGCTTATGAAAAACTGTTTTTT
clone size: NA; D gene: NA; V gene: TRBV7-8; J gene: TRBJ1-2; CDR3 protein: CASSLAARSGYGYTF; CDR3 DNA: TGTGCCAGCAGCTTAGCGGCCAGGTCCGGCTATGGCTACACCTTC